This entry describes one T cell receptor beta chain. The data stem from a study of radiotherapy plus CTLA-4 blockade in lung cancer. Looking at the study overall: Among enrolled patients, less than 20% responded and 31% achieved disease control.

This CDR3 comprises 16 residues. Unmatched junction bases numbered 12, after V lost 2 bases and J lost 8 bases. Germline assignment: CDR1 SGHDT and CDR2 YYEEEE. Measured with immunoSEQ multiplex PCR; TCRdb has only the in-frame clones, and not every one. The data contain about 97,000 clones, around 79% of them singletons. The gene calls are TRBV5-6 and TRBJ1-4, with TRBD1 identical over 7 bases. The input for sequencing was peripheral blood, taken from a patient treated with radiotherapy plus ipilimumab. The receptor comes from a human donor with non-small cell lung cancer who had a partial response to radiotherapy plus ipilimumab. Some clones in this sample may be carry-over from other donors' samples. CDR3 sequence (DNA): TGTGCCAGCAGCTTTGGGGGACAGATCAGAGGAGAAAAACTGTTTTTT. Translating it yields CASSFGGQIRGEKLFF.